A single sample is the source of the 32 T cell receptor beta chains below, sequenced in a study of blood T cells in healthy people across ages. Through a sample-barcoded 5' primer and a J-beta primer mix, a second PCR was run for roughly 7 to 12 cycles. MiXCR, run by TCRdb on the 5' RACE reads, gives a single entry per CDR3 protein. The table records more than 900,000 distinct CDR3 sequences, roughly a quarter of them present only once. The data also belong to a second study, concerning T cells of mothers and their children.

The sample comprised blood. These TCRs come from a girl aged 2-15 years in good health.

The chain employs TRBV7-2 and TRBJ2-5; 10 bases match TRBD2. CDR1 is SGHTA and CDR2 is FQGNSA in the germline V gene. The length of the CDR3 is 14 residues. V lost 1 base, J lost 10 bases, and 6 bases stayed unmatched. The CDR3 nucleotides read TGTGCCAGCAGCTTAGGGGGACTAGCGCTAGTCCAGTACTTC. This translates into CASSLGGLALVQYF.

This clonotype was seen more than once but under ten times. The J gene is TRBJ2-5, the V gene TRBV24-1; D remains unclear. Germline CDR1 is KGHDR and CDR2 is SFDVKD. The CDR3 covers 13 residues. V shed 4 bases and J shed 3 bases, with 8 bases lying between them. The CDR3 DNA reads TGTGCCACCAGTGACGCGTGGAAAGAGACCCAGTACTTC. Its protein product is CATSDAWKETQYF.

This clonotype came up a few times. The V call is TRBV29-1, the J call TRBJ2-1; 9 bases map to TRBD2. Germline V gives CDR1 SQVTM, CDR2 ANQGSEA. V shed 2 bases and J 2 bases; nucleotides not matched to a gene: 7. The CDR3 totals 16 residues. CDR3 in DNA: TGCAGCGTTGAAACGGTAGCGGGAGCCACCTACAATGAGCAGTTCTTC. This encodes CSVETVAGATYNEQFF.

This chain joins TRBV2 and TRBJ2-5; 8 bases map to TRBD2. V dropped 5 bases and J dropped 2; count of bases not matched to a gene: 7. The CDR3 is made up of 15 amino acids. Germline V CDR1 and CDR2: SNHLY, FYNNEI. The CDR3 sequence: CASSPVAGRQETQYF. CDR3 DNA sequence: TGTGCCAGCAGTCCCGTAGCGGGGAGACAAGAGACCCAGTACTTC.

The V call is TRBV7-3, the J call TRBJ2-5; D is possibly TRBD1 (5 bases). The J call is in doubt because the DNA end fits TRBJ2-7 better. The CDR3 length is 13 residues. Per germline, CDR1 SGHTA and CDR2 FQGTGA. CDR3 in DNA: TGTGCCAGCAGCTTACAGGGTTCCCACGAGCAGTACTTC. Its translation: CASSLQGSHEQYF.

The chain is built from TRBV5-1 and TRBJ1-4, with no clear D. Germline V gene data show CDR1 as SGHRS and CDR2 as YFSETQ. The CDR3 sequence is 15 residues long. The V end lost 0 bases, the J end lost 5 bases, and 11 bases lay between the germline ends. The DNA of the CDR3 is TGCGCCAGCAGCTTGGTGGCGTCGGACAATGAAAAACTGTTTTTT. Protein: CASSLVASDNEKLFF.

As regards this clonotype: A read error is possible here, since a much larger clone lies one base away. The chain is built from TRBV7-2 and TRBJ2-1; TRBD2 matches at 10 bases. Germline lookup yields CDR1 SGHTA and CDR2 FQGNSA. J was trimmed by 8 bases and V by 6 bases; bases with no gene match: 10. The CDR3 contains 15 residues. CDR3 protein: CASRLTSGEHDEQFF. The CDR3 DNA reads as TGTGCCAGCAGACTCACTAGCGGGGAGCACGATGAGCAGTTCTTC.

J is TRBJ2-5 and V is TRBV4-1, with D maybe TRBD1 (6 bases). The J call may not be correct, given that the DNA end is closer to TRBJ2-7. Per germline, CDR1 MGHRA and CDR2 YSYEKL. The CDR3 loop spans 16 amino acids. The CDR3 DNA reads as TGCGCCAGCAGCCAAGATCCCACAGGGAGTAGGGACGAGCAGTACTTC. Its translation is CASSQDPTGSRDEQYF.

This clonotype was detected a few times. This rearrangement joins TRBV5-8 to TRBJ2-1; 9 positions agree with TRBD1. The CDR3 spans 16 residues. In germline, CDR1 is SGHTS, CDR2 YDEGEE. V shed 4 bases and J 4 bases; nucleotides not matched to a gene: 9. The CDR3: CASSQSLGQGYNEQFF. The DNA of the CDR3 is TGTGCCAGCAGCCAGAGTCTGGGACAGGGATACAATGAGCAGTTCTTC.

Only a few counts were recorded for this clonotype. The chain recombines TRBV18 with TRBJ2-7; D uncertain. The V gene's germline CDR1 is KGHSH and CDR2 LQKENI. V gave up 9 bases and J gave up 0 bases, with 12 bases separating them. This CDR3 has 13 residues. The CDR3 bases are TGTGCCAGTTCGTCGGACGACTCCTACGAGCAGTACTTC. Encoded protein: CASSSDDSYEQYF.

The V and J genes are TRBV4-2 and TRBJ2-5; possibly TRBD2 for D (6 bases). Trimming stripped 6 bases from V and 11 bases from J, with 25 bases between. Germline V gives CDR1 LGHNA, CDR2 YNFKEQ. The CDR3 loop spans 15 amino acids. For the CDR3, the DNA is TGTGCCAGCAGAGGATCGGTCGAAAATACGGGGGAGCAGTACTTC. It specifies CASRGSVENTGEQYF.

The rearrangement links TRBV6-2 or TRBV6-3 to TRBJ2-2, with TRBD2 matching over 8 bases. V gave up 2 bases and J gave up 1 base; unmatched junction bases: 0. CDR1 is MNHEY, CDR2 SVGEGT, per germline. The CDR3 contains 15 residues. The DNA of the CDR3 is TGTGCCAGCAGTTACGCGGGGGGGAACACCGGGGAGCTGTTTTTT. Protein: CASSYAGGNTGELFF.

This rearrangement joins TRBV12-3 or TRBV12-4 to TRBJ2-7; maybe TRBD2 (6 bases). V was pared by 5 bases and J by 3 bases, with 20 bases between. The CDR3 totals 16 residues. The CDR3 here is CASSPLDTGEYYEQYF. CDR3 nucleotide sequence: TGTGCCAGCAGTCCATTGGACACGGGAGAATACTACGAGCAGTACTTC.

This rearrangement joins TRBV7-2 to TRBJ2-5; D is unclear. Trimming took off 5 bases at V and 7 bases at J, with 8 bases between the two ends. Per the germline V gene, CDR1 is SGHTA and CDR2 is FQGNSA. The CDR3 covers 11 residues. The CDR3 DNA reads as TGTGCCAGCAGCCCAAAGGTGACCCAGTACTTC. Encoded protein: CASSPKVTQYF.

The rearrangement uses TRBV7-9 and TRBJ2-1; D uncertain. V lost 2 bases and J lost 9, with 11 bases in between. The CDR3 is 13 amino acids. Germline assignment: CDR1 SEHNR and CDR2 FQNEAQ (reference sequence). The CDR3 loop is CASSLPLVSEQFF. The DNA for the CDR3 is TGTGCCAGCAGCTTACCCTTAGTTAGTGAGCAGTTCTTC.

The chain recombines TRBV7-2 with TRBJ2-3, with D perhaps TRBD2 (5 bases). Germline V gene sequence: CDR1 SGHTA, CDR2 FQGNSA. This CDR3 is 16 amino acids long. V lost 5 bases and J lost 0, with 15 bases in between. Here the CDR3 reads CASSQLASLSTDTQYF. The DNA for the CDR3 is TGTGCCAGCAGCCAGCTAGCCTCCCTTAGCACAGATACGCAGTATTTT. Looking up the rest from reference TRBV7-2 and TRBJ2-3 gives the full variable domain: GAGVSQSPSNKVTEKGKDVELRCDPISGHTALYWYRQSLGQGLEFLIYFQGNSAPDKSGLPSDRFSAERTGGSVSTLTIQRTQQEDSAVYLCASSQLASLSTDTQYFGPGTRLTVL.

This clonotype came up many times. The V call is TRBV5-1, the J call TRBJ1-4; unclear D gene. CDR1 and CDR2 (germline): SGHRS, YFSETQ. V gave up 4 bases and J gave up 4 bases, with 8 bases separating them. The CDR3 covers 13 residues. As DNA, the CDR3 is TGCGCCAGCAGCACGAGTAATAATGAAAAACTGTTTTTT. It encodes CASSTSNNEKLFF.

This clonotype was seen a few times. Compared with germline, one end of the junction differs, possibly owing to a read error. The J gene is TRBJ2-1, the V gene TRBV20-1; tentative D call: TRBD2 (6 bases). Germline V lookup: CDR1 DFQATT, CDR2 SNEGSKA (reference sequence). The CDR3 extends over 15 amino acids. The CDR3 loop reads CSAREEGTPYNEQFF. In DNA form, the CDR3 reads TGCAGCGCTAGAGAGGAGGGGACCCCCTACAATGAGCAGTTCTTC.

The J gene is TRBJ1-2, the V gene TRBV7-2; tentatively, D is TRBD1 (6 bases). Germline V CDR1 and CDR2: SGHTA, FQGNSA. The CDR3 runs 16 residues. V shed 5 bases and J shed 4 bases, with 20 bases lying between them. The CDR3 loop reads CASSPRSGALLYGYTF. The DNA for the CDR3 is TGTGCCAGCAGCCCACGATCAGGGGCGCTTCTCTATGGCTACACCTTC.

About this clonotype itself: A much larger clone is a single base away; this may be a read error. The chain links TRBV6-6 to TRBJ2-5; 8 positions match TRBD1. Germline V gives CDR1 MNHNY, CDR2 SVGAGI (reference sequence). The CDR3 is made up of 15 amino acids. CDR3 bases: TGTGCCAGCAGTTACTCTACAGGGGGGAAAGAGACCCAGCACTTC. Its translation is CASSYSTGGKETQHF.

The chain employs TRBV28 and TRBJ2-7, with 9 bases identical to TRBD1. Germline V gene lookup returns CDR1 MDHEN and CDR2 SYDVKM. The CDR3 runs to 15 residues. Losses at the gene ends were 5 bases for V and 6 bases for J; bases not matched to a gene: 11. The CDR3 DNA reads TGTGCCAGCAGTCCCCCTGACAGGGGGTTCCCCGAGCAGTACTTC. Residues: CASSPPDRGFPEQYF.

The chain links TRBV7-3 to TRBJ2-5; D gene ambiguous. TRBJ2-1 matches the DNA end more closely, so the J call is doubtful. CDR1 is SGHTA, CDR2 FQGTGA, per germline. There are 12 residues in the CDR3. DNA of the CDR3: TGTGCCAGCAGCCCCATTAGGAATGAGCAGTTCTTC. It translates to CASSPIRNEQFF.

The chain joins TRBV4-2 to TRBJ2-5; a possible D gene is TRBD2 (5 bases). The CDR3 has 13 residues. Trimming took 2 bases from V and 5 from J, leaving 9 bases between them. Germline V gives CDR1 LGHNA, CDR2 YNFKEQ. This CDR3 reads CASSQLALETQYF. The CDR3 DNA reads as TGTGCCAGCAGCCAACTAGCTCTGGAGACCCAGTACTTC.

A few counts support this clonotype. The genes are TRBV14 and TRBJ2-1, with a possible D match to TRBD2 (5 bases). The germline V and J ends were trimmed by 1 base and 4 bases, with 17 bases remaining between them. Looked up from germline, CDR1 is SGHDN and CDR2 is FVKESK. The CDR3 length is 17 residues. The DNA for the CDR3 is TGTGCCAGCAGCCAAGCTCCCTGGCGGGCAGCTTACAATGAGCAGTTCTTC. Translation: CASSQAPWRAAYNEQFF.

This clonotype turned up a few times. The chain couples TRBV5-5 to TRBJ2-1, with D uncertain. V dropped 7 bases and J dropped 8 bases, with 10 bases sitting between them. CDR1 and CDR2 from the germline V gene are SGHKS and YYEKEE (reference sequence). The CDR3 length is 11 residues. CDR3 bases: TGTGCCAGCGTTCTGGGTGATGAGCAGTTCTTC. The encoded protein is CASVLGDEQFF. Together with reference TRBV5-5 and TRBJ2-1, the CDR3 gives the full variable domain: DAGVTQSPTHLIKTRGQQVTLRCSPISGHKSVSWYQQVLGQGPQFIFQYYEKEERGRGNFPDRFSARQFPNYSSELNVNALLLGDSALYLCASVLGDEQFFGPGTRLTVL.

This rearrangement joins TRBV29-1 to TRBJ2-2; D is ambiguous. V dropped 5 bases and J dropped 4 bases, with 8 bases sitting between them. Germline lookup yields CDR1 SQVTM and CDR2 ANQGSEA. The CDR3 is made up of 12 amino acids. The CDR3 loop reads CSVMRITGELFF. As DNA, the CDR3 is TGCAGCGTTATGAGGATCACCGGGGAGCTGTTTTTT.

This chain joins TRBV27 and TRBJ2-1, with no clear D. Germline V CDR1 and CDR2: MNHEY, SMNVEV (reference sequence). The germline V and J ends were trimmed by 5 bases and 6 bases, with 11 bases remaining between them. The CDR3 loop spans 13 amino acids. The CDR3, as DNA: TGTGCCAGCAGTGTCCACTCTTCCAATGAGCAGTTCTTC. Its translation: CASSVHSSNEQFF.

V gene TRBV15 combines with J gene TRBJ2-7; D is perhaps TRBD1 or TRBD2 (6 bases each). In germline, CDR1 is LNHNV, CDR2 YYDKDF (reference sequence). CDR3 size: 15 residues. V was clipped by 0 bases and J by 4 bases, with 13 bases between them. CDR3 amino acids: CATSRDRGTNYEQYF. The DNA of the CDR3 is TGTGCCACCAGCAGAGATCGGGGGACAAATTACGAGCAGTACTTC.

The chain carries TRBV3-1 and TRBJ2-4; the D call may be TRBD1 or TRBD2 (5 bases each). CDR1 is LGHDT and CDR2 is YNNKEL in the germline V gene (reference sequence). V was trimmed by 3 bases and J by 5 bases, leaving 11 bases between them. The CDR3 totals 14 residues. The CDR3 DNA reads TGTGCCAGCAGCCAGGGTCGGGGACAAAACATTCAGTACTTC. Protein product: CASSQGRGQNIQYF.

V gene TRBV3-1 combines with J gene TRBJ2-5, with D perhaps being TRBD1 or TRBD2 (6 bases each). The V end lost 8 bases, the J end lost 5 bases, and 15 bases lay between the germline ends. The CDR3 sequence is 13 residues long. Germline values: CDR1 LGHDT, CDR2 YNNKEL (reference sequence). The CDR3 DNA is TGTGCCAGCGAGAAGGGGGGCGGGGAGACCCAGTACTTC. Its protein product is CASEKGGGETQYF.

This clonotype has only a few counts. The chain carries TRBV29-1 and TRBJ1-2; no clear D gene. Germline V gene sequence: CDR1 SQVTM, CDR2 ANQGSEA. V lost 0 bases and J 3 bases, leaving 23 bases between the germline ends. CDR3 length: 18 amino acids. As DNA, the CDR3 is TGCAGCGTTGAAGATCAACCGGACGGAGAAGGACTTTACTATGGCTACACCTTC. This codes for CSVEDQPDGEGLYYGYTF.

The CDR3 DNA is TGCGCCAGCAGCTTCAGCGGGGTTAACACCGGGGAGCTGTTTTTT. Amino acid sequence: CASSFSGVNTGELFF. The genes are TRBV5-1 and TRBJ2-2; 7 bases agree with TRBD2. CDR1 is SGHRS, CDR2 YFSETQ, per germline. After removal of 2 bases from V and 2 bases from J, the junction contained 3 bases not matched to a gene. The CDR3 is 15 residues long.